Below are 23 T cell receptor beta chains sequenced from a single sample in a study of T cells after yellow fever vaccination. Each CDR3 protein is one row after TCRdb ran MiXCR on the 5' RACE reads. In the table there are some 120,000 distinct CDR3 sequences, 6.5% to 8% of which are singletons. Here the sequenced sample was CD4+ T cells sorted from PBMCs, taken 9 to 10 days after the first yellow fever vaccination. The receptor set was obtained from a man aged 18 to 29 who received the YFV17D yellow fever vaccine.

Concerning this clonotype itself: A much more abundant neighbour one base away suggests this may be a read error. The genes are TRBV11-2 and TRBJ1-2, with D perhaps matching TRBD1 (6 bases). Germline assignment: CDR1 SGHAT and CDR2 FQNNGV. The V and J ends lost 1 base and 6 bases respectively, with 15 bases between them. The CDR3 has 15 amino acids. The CDR3 nucleotides read TGTGCCAGCAGCTTAGGGGCGGGGGCCCTACATGGCTACACCTTC. Protein sequence: CASSLGAGALHGYTF. The full variable domain, completed using reference TRBV11-2 and TRBJ1-2, is EAGVAQSPRYKIIEKRQSVAFWCNPISGHATLYWYQQILGQGPKLLIQFQNNGVVDDSQLPKDRFSAERLKGVDSTLKIQPAKLEDSAVYLCASSLGAGALHGYTFGSGTRLTVV.

This clonotype has ten or more counts. The chain links TRBV7-9 to TRBJ2-1; possible D gene TRBD2, 6 bases. Germline V gives CDR1 SEHNR, CDR2 FQNEAQ (reference sequence). This CDR3 is 17 amino acids long. The V end lost 5 bases, the J end lost 4 bases, and 21 bases lay between the germline ends. Here the CDR3 reads CASSPTRDGVRYNEQFF. CDR3 sequence (DNA): TGTGCCAGCAGCCCCACGCGGGACGGAGTTAGGTACAATGAGCAGTTCTTC. Variable domain in full (rest from reference TRBV7-9 and TRBJ2-1): DTGVSQNPRHKITKRGQNVTFRCDPISEHNRLYWYRQTLGQGPEFLTYFQNEAQLEKSRLLSDRFSAERPKGSFSTLEIQRTEQGDSAMYLCASSPTRDGVRYNEQFFGPGTRLTVL.

This clonotype was picked up many times. The V call is TRBV6-2 or TRBV6-3, the J call TRBJ2-1; possible D gene TRBD2, 6 bases. Germline V gene sequence: CDR1 MNHEY, CDR2 SVGEGT. The CDR3 has 16 amino acids. V was cut by 2 bases and J by 7 bases, with 18 bases left in between. The CDR3 sequence is CASSYPSTRPVNEQFF. CDR3 DNA: TGTGCCAGCAGTTACCCGTCGACTAGGCCGGTAAATGAGCAGTTCTTC.

This clonotype was seen ten or more times. V is TRBV5-1 and J is TRBJ1-2, with 7 bases aligning to TRBD1. Germline V gene sequence: CDR1 SGHRS, CDR2 YFSETQ. The V gene end was trimmed by 3 bases and the J gene end by 5 bases; junction bases not matched to a gene: 10. This CDR3 spans 15 amino acids. CDR3 DNA: TGCGCCAGCAGCTGGGACAGCCGCGGAGGGTATGGCTACACCTTC. Its translation is CASSWDSRGGYGYTF.

This clonotype was seen repeatedly, ten times or more. The chain uses TRBV6-1 and TRBJ2-7, with 8 bases matching TRBD1. J lost 4 bases, V lost 5 bases, and 7 bases had no gene match. CDR3 length equals 14 residues. Germline CDR1 reads MNHNS; CDR2 reads SASEGT. Here the CDR3 DNA reads TGTGCCAGCAGTAGGGGGACAGGTCCTTACGAGCAGTACTTC. Translation: CASSRGTGPYEQYF.

This clonotype has ten or more counts. This sequence joins TRBV20-1 and TRBJ2-5; maybe TRBD2 (6 bases). Germline loops: CDR1 DFQATT, CDR2 SNEGSKA (reference sequence). This CDR3 has 13 amino acids. Between the trimmed V and J ends, which lost 4 bases and 5 bases, there was a span of 14 bases. CDR3 coding DNA: TGCAGTGCTACGCCTCTAGCGAGGGAGACCCAGTACTTC. Its translation: CSATPLARETQYF.

This clonotype showed up just a few times. The chain recombines TRBV11-1 with TRBJ1-1, with a weak D call TRBD1 (6 bases). This CDR3 contains 18 residues. Trimming cost V 5 bases and J 2 bases, with 24 bases left between them. Per germline, CDR1 SGHAT and CDR2 FQDESV (reference sequence). CDR3 DNA: TGTGCCAGCAGCGATTCAATGTTGCCAGGGGCATTAAACACTGAAGCTTTCTTT. Translating gives CASSDSMLPGALNTEAFF.

This clonotype showed up many times. The chain joins TRBV10-3 to TRBJ2-2; D uncertain. Germline CDR1 and CDR2: ENHRY and SYGVKD. The CDR3 is 14 amino acids. V lost 1 base and J lost 1, with 4 bases in between. CDR3 DNA: TGTGCCATCAGTGAGTGGCAGAACACCGGGGAGCTGTTTTTT. Translated, it gives CAISEWQNTGELFF.

This clonotype was seen repeatedly, ten times or more. The CDR3 DNA reads TGTGCCAGCAGCCCTCGGACTAGCGGGGCAGATACGCAGTATTTT. Translating it yields CASSPRTSGADTQYF. The chain has TRBV7-2 and TRBJ2-3, with 12 positions matching TRBD2. With V trimmed by 5 bases and J by 4 bases, 4 bases remained unmatched. The V gene's germline CDR1 is SGHTA and CDR2 FQGNSA. This CDR3 is 15 amino acids long.

There are many counts of this clonotype. This chain uses TRBV3-1 with TRBJ2-5; 11 bases agree with TRBD2. There are 17 residues in the CDR3. The trim removed 2 bases at V and 7 bases at J, leaving 12 bases unmatched. The V gene's germline CDR1 is LGHDT and CDR2 YNNKEL (reference sequence). The CDR3 nucleotides read TGTGCCAGCAGCCAATGGTTAGGTGGGACTAGCGGTGGGACCCAGTACTTC. Residues: CASSQWLGGTSGGTQYF.

This clonotype was recorded many times. The chain combines TRBV11-2 with TRBJ2-7; D not resolved. The germline V gene encodes CDR1 SGHAT and CDR2 FQNNGV. The CDR3 contains 16 residues. The V end was cut by 0 bases, the J end by 0 bases, with 12 bases between. CDR3 in amino acids: CASSLDSDASSYEQYF. CDR3 DNA: TGTGCCAGCAGCTTAGATTCGGACGCGAGCTCCTACGAGCAGTACTTC.

Ten or more counts support this clonotype. The chain couples TRBV12-3 or TRBV12-4 to TRBJ1-1, with a tentative D call TRBD1 (6 bases). The CDR3 extends over 13 amino acids. V was trimmed by 3 bases and J by 4 bases, leaving 9 bases between them. CDR3 loop: CASSFSGATEAFF. For the CDR3, the DNA is TGTGCCAGCAGTTTTTCGGGGGCCACTGAAGCTTTCTTT.

At least ten counts were recorded for this clonotype. The chain uses TRBV7-9 and TRBJ2-5, with a tentative D call TRBD1 (6 bases). The ends were cut back, 4 bases at V and 5 bases at J, with 14 bases in the middle. The CDR3 totals 14 residues. In germline, CDR1 is SEHNR, CDR2 FQNEAQ (reference sequence). CDR3 DNA: TGTGCCAGCAGCTGGCAGGGGCGCGGGGAGACCCAGTACTTC. It specifies CASSWQGRGETQYF.

The CDR3 region is CASSPRTTETQYF. In DNA, the CDR3 is TGTGCCAGCAGCCCGCGGACTACGGAGACCCAGTACTTC. The V and J genes are TRBV5-4 and TRBJ2-5; a possible D gene is TRBD2 (6 bases). The V end was cut by 4 bases, the J end by 5 bases, with 12 bases between. This CDR3 spans 13 amino acids. Germline V lookup: CDR1 SGHNT, CDR2 YYREEE (reference sequence).

A note on this clonotype: A much larger clone differs by one base, so this may be a read error. This chain connects TRBV11-3 to TRBJ1-5; 9 bases match TRBD1. This CDR3 is built from 15 residues. Germline V gene lookup returns CDR1 SGHNT and CDR2 YENEEA. The CDR3 region is CASSLRDRVNQPHHF. CDR3 nucleotide sequence: TGTGCCAGCAGCTTACGGGACAGGGTCAATCAGCCCCATCATTTT.

This clonotype was counted between two and nine times. The V gene is TRBV11-1, the J gene TRBJ2-6, with 9 positions matching TRBD1. Losses at the gene ends were 6 bases for V and 4 bases for J; bases not matched to a gene: 7. This CDR3 comprises 16 residues. The germline V gene encodes CDR1 SGHAT and CDR2 FQDESV (reference sequence). CDR3 nucleotides: TGTGCCAGCAGAGTACAGGGGGCGCACGGGGCCAACGTCCTGACTTTC. Its protein product is CASRVQGAHGANVLTF.

The table lists this clonotype with many counts. This chain connects TRBV7-2 to TRBJ1-2, with a tentative D call TRBD1 (6 bases). The V end was cut by 5 bases, the J end by 4 bases, with 14 bases between. CDR3 length: 14 residues. Germline-derived CDR1 and CDR2 are SGHTA and FQGNSA. CDR3 amino acids: CASSGTTGTYGYTF. The CDR3 coding sequence is TGTGCCAGCAGCGGAACGACAGGCACCTATGGCTACACCTTC.

This clonotype was found many times. The V and J genes are TRBV7-3 and TRBJ1-1; D is unclear. Germline-derived CDR1 and CDR2 are SGHTA and FQGTGA. The CDR3 sequence is 14 residues long. V was cut by 4 bases and J by 1 base, with 10 bases left in between. The CDR3 protein is CASSSNPGNTEAFF. CDR3 DNA sequence: TGTGCCAGCAGCTCAAACCCAGGGAACACTGAAGCTTTCTTT.

The chain employs TRBV3-1 and TRBJ2-5, with TRBD2 matching over 11 bases. The CDR3 totals 15 residues. V was clipped by 1 base and J by 2 bases; unmatched bases: 0. CDR1 and CDR2 (germline): LGHDT, YNNKEL (reference sequence). This chain's CDR3 is CASSQGLAGQETQYF. The DNA for the CDR3 is TGTGCCAGCAGCCAAGGACTAGCGGGGCAAGAGACCCAGTACTTC.

Many counts were recorded for this clonotype. The V gene is TRBV20-1, the J gene TRBJ2-7; D remains ambiguous. This CDR3 spans 15 amino acids. Germline loops: CDR1 DFQATT, CDR2 SNEGSKA (reference sequence). Trimming removed 0 bases at V and 4 bases at J, with 16 bases between. The chain's CDR3 is CSARDPRAASYEQYV. Here the CDR3 DNA reads TGCAGTGCTAGAGATCCTAGGGCTGCCTCTTACGAGCAGTACGTC.

The rearrangement joins TRBV5-1 to TRBJ2-7, with a possible D match to TRBD2 (5 bases). CDR1 is SGHRS, CDR2 YFSETQ, per germline. The CDR3 spans 14 residues. V was clipped by 2 bases and J by 3 bases, with 12 bases between them. CDR3 coding DNA: TGCGCCAGCAGCTTCCTGGGGAGAAGCTACGAGCAGTACTTC. This sequence encodes CASSFLGRSYEQYF.

As regards this clonotype: A read error is possible here, since a much larger clone lies one base away. The chain links TRBV2 to TRBJ2-7, with D tentatively TRBD1 (6 bases). The CDR3 extends over 14 amino acids. Germline V gives CDR1 SNHLY, CDR2 FYNNEI. The DNA of the CDR3 is TGTGCCAGCACGAGGACAGTGAGCTCCTACGAGCATTACTTC. Translating it yields CASTRTVSSYEHYF.

This clonotype was found many times. J is TRBJ1-3 and V is TRBV12-3 or TRBV12-4; D unresolved. There are 16 residues in the CDR3. The V gene lost 7 bases and the J gene lost 2 bases, with 18 bases spanning the gap. The CDR3 nucleotides read TGTGCCAGCATTCTCAGGCTGGTGCAACCTGGAAACACCATATATTTT. It is translated as CASILRLVQPGNTIYF.